A selection of T cell receptor beta chains follows, all from one sample in a study of technical replicates of blood from a handful of donors. Assay used: immunoSEQ multiplex PCR; TCRdb lists only in-frame clones, some missing. The sample lists about 79,000 clones; approximately 91% were seen once. Material for sequencing was T cells isolated from PBMCs. The receptors derive from a human donor in good health. Some clones in this sample may be carry-over from other donors' samples. Each CDR3 is given with its conserved first and last residue. Fields, in order: D gene, V gene, clone size, J gene, CDR3 DNA, CDR3 protein. D genes are given only for firm matches. Part of the rows lack a size; the others show once, few, many or a class for expanded clones.

NA,TRBV19,NA,TRBJ2-7,TGTGCCAGTAGTATTGGGGCAGGACGGGCCTACGAGCAGTACTTC,CASSIGAGRAYEQYF
TRBD1,TRBV2,NA,TRBJ1-2,TGTGCCAGCAGTGATGGACAGGGGGTCGGCTACACCTTC,CASSDGQGVGYTF
TRBD2,TRBV9,NA,TRBJ2-5,TGTGCCAGCGGTGGTGGCGGGAGCCAAGAGACCCAGTACTTC,CASGGGGSQETQYF
TRBD2,TRBV10-1,NA,TRBJ2-7,TGCGCCAGCAGTGAGGGGGCGGCGGGAGCCTACGAGCAGTACTTC,CASSEGAAGAYEQYF
NA,TRBV30,NA,TRBJ2-1,TGTGCCTGGAGTGTACTAAGCTACAATGAGCAGTTCTTC,CAWSVLSYNEQFF
NA,TRBV30,NA,TRBJ1-1,TGTGCCGCAACGGTAAACCTATTGGACACTGAAGCTTTCTTT,CAATVNLLDTEAFF
TRBD1,TRBV7-3,NA,TRBJ2-7,TGTGCCAGCAGCTCTGGGACAGTCCCCTACGAGCAGTACTTC,CASSSGTVPYEQYF
NA,TRBV7-9,NA,TRBJ2-1,TGTGCCAGCAGCTTAGATGCGACAAGGAATGAGCAGTTCTTC,CASSLDATRNEQFF
NA,TRBV7-9,NA,TRBJ1-2,TGTGCCAGCAGCTTAAACACCTATGGCTACACCTTC,CASSLNTYGYTF
TRBD2,TRBV9,NA,TRBJ2-1,TGTGCCAGCGGTGCGGGAGGGCGGGATGAGCAGTTCTTC,CASGAGGRDEQFF
NA,TRBV7-3,once,TRBJ2-1,TGTGCCAGCAGCCGCCCTTCGGAGGAGCAGTTCTTC,CASSRPSEEQFF
NA,TRBV10-2,few,TRBJ1-2,TGCGCCAGCATTGGGGGCAGGGGCTATGGCTACACCTTC,CASIGGRGYGYTF
NA,TRBV21-1,NA,TRBJ2-5,TGTGCCAGCAGCGTAGACAGGGACAACTTC,CASSVDRDNF
TRBD1,TRBV27,NA,TRBJ1-5,TGTGCCAGCAAACCAGGGGGCGGAAATCAGCCCCAGCATTTT,CASKPGGGNQPQHF
NA,TRBV5-1,NA,TRBJ2-1,TGCGCCAGCAGCTTGGGAGGGAGCTCCTACAATGAGCAGTTCTTC,CASSLGGSSYNEQFF
NA,TRBV18,NA,TRBJ1-4,TGTGCCAGCTCACCAGAGGCAGGGGCTAATGAAAAACTGTTTTTT,CASSPEAGANEKLFF
TRBD1,TRBV5-4,NA,TRBJ2-1,TGTGCCAGCAGCACACTGACAGGGGGGATATACAATGAGCAGTTCTTC,CASSTLTGGIYNEQFF
NA,TRBV21-1,NA,TRBJ2-5,TGTGCCAGCAGCAATCCGACAGACCAAGAGACCCAGTACTTC,CASSNPTDQETQYF
TRBD1,TRBV19,NA,TRBJ2-5,TGTGCCAGTAGCGTACAGGGGGTCCAAGAGACCCAGTACTTC,CASSVQGVQETQYF
NA,TRBV30,NA,TRBJ1-5,TGTGCCTGGAGTGAAACTCGGGGGACCCAGCATTTT,CAWSETRGTQHF
NA,TRBV4-3,NA,TRBJ2-2,TGCGCCAGCAGCCAACCTATACGTGCCGCTAACACCGGGGAGCTGTTTTTT,CASSQPIRAANTGELFF
TRBD2,TRBV7-3,NA,TRBJ2-3,TGTGCCAGCAGCGGACTAGCGGGAGGGGCAGATACGCAGTATTTT,CASSGLAGGADTQYF
TRBD1,TRBV13,NA,TRBJ1-3,TGTGCCAGCAGCCCAACAGGGGGCTCTGGAAACACCATATATTTT,CASSPTGGSGNTIYF
TRBD1,TRBV4-2,NA,TRBJ1-2,TGTGCCAGCAGCCGGGTGCTACAGGGGGTTTCCTCCTATGGCTACACCTTC,CASSRVLQGVSSYGYTF
NA,TRBV11-2,NA,TRBJ2-7,TGTGCCAGCAGCTTCAGCAGGGGAACCTACGAGCAGTACTTC,CASSFSRGTYEQYF
TRBD2,TRBV7-2,NA,TRBJ2-5,TGTGCCAGCAGCTTATTAGGCGGGAGGCACCCTCAAGAGACCCAGTACTTC,CASSLLGGRHPQETQYF